The 11 T cell receptor beta chains below were found in one sample sequenced in a study of cytomegalovirus exposure and HLA in healthy donors. A multiplex PCR was run with 60 Vbeta primers and 13 Jbeta primers. Method: immunoSEQ multiplex PCR; TCRdb's copy keeps in-frame clones and lacks some. The sample consists of roughly 150,000 clones, around 80% of them appearing once. Sequencing input: PBMCs. The receptor set was obtained from a male donor in good health and CMV-seronegative.

The chain has TRBV6-6 and TRBJ2-7; 9 bases are a match to TRBD1. The junction had 6 bases not matched to a gene; V was cut back by 6 bases and J by 3 bases. Germline CDR1 is MNHNY and CDR2 is SVGAGI (reference sequence). CDR3 length: 14 residues. The CDR3 DNA reads TGTGCCAGCAGGCGGGACAGGGTCCTCTACGAGCAGTACTTC. Its protein is CASRRDRVLYEQYF.

For the CDR3, the DNA is TGTGCCAGCAGCTTAGGAGCGGGAGGAGGGGAGACCCAGTACTTC. This gives the protein CASSLGAGGGETQYF. The chain combines TRBV7-9 with TRBJ2-5, with 9 bases that match TRBD2. CDR1 and CDR2 from the germline V gene are SEHNR and FQNEAQ (reference sequence). The CDR3 runs to 15 residues. V was pared by 1 base and J by 5 bases, with 5 bases of the junction left unmatched.

The chain is built from TRBV7-8 and TRBJ2-1; 9 bases are shared with TRBD1. V was pared by 3 bases and J by 10 bases, with 10 bases of the junction left unmatched. Germline-derived CDR1 and CDR2 are SGHVS and FQNEAQ. The CDR3 covers 15 residues. CDR3 bases: TGTGCCAGCAGCTTTGGGCGGGACAGGGTAAACGAGCAGTTCTTC. This gives the protein CASSFGRDRVNEQFF.

Here the CDR3 DNA reads TGTGCCAGCAGCTTAGCGGGGGCCAGGATCCACTACACCTTC. Protein product: CASSLAGARIHYTF. The chain recombines TRBV7-8 with TRBJ1-2, with D possibly matching TRBD1 (6 bases). V dropped 0 bases and J dropped 10 bases, with 15 bases sitting between them. CDR1 is SGHVS, CDR2 FQNEAQ, per germline. This CDR3 has 14 residues.

The rearrangement uses TRBV27 and TRBJ2-1; a possible D gene is TRBD2 (5 bases). V was trimmed by 3 bases and J by 0 bases, leaving 9 bases between them. CDR3 length: 15 amino acids. Germline V gene sequence: CDR1 MNHEY, CDR2 SMNVEV (reference sequence). Here the CDR3 reads CASSFLGSSYNEQFF. In nucleotides, the CDR3 is TGTGCCAGCAGTTTCTTGGGGAGCTCCTACAATGAGCAGTTCTTC.

This chain connects TRBV28 to TRBJ1-5; 8 bases are shared with TRBD1. Trimming at V came to 2 bases and at J to 7 bases, leaving 7 bases not matched to a gene. This CDR3 comprises 15 residues. Germline V gene data show CDR1 as MDHEN and CDR2 as SYDVKM. CDR3 sequence (DNA): TGTGCCAGCAGTTTACCCTCAGGGGGCGGGCAGCCCCAGCATTTT. The encoded protein is CASSLPSGGGQPQHF.

J is TRBJ2-2 and V is TRBV11-2; 7 bases are shared with TRBD1. V shed 5 bases and J 6 bases; nucleotides not matched to a gene: 3. The CDR3 contains 13 residues. The germline gives CDR1 SGHAT, CDR2 FQNNGV. CDR3 coding DNA: TGTGCCAGCAGCCCAGGACAGGCCGGGGAGCTGTTTTTT. Residues: CASSPGQAGELFF.

This chain connects TRBV29-1 to TRBJ2-2; TRBD1 matches 12 bases. Germline CDR1 is SQVTM and CDR2 is ANQGSEA. V dropped 7 bases and J dropped 6; count of bases not matched to a gene: 3. This CDR3 is built from 13 residues. CDR3 residues: CSGGQGAAGELFF. The CDR3, as DNA: TGCAGCGGGGGACAGGGGGCGGCCGGGGAGCTGTTTTTT.

The chain has TRBV5-3 and TRBJ2-3, with D perhaps matching TRBD1 (5 bases). TRBV5-3 is an ORF for which the function is uncertain. The CDR3 is made up of 15 amino acids. V was clipped by 4 bases and J by 0 bases, with 12 bases between them. In DNA, the CDR3 is TGTGCCAGAAGCCTCCGCAGGGTCAGCACAGATACGCAGTATTTT. Translated, it gives CARSLRRVSTDTQYF.

The rearrangement uses TRBV27 and TRBJ2-1; 10 bases align to TRBD2. CDR1 is MNHEY, CDR2 SMNVEV, per germline (reference sequence). This CDR3 contains 15 residues. J gave up 8 bases and V 5 bases, and 9 bases lay outside the gene matches. CDR3 sequence reads: CASSPGLAVWDEQFF. The CDR3 DNA follows: TGTGCCAGCAGTCCTGGACTAGCGGTTTGGGATGAGCAGTTCTTC.

The chain carries TRBV6-5 and TRBJ2-7; D gene unclear. Germline assignment: CDR1 MNHEY and CDR2 SVGAGI. Trimming left V 5 bases short and J 2 bases short, with 7 bases between. The CDR3 spans 12 residues. As DNA, the CDR3 is TGTGCCAGCAGTGTCCCTGCCTACGAGCAGTACTTC. It encodes CASSVPAYEQYF.